What follows are 28 T cell receptor beta chains derived from one specimen sequenced in a study of CD8 T cells in Susac syndrome. Reverse transcription of roughly 0.5 to 1 ug RNA was carried out with random hexamers. In TCRdb, the immunoSEQ multiplex PCR reads were re-called with MiXCR into one record per CDR3 protein. The sample lists about 150,000 distinct CDR3 sequences, around 95% occurring once. The sequenced sample consisted of CD8+ T cells from PBMCs. Receptors were obtained from a human donor with multiple sclerosis.

The rearrangement joins TRBV12-3 or TRBV12-4 to TRBJ2-1; D is uncertain. The CDR3 is 11 amino acids. The germline V and J ends were trimmed by 3 bases and 9 bases, with 6 bases remaining between them. The CDR3 reads CASSFVVEQFF. CDR3 nucleotide sequence: TGTGCCAGCAGTTTTGTCGTTGAGCAGTTCTTC.

The J gene is TRBJ1-1, the V gene TRBV7-9; D uncertain. The CDR3 has 16 amino acids. The V end was cut by 6 bases, the J end by 1 base, with 18 bases between. Germline V CDR1 and CDR2: SEHNR, FQNEAQ (reference sequence). The CDR3 loop reads CASREGYPGSNTEAFF. The CDR3 coding sequence is TGTGCCAGCAGGGAAGGGTATCCGGGCTCGAACACTGAAGCTTTCTTT.

J is TRBJ2-7 and V is TRBV20-1, with TRBD1 identical over 12 bases. The CDR3 length is 15 residues. Germline CDR1 DFQATT, CDR2 SNEGSKA (reference sequence). V lost 8 bases and J lost 7; bases outside the gene matches: 15. In nucleotides, the CDR3 is TGCAGTTCGACCTTCCTCCGGGACAGGGGGCGGGAGCAGTACTTC. It translates to CSSTFLRDRGREQYF.

The genes are TRBV30 and TRBJ1-1; D unclear. Germline V gene lookup returns CDR1 GTSNPN and CDR2 SVGIG (reference sequence). Trimming took off 5 bases at V and 3 bases at J, with 10 bases between the two ends. The CDR3 is 12 residues long. The chain's CDR3 is CAWDERHTEAFF. CDR3 coding DNA: TGTGCCTGGGATGAGAGGCACACTGAAGCTTTCTTT. The full variable domain, with the rest looked up from reference TRBV30 and TRBJ1-1, is SQTIHQWPATLVQPVGSPLSLECTVEGTSNPNLYWYRQAAGRGLQLLFYSVGIGQISSEVPQNLSASRPQDRQFILSSKKLLLSDSGFYLCAWDERHTEAFFGQGTRLTVV.

The V call is TRBV27, the J call TRBJ2-7; maybe TRBD2 (5 bases). Germline loops: CDR1 MNHEY, CDR2 SMNVEV (reference sequence). Trimming shortened V by 8 bases and J by 3 bases, and 14 bases separated the two germline ends. The CDR3 has 13 residues. CDR3: CASGLTVYYEQYF. The CDR3 DNA is TGTGCCAGCGGACTGACGGTCTACTACGAGCAGTACTTC.

V is TRBV20-1 and J is TRBJ2-7; D possibly corresponds to TRBD2 (6 bases). This CDR3 region has 15 residues. Germline V gene sequence: CDR1 DFQATT, CDR2 SNEGSKA (reference sequence). V was pared by 0 bases and J by 0 bases, with 12 bases between. The CDR3: CSARDLGGSSYEQYV. In DNA form, the CDR3 reads TGCAGTGCTAGAGATTTGGGGGGAAGCTCCTACGAGCAGTACGTC.

The J gene is TRBJ2-1, the V gene TRBV11-2; 12 bases agree with TRBD2. J was trimmed by 7 bases and V by 6 bases; bases with no gene match: 7. CDR1 SGHAT and CDR2 FQNNGV come from the germline V gene. The CDR3 length is 15 residues. CDR3 sequence (DNA): TGTGCCAGCAGAGACCTAGCGGGGGGGAAAAATGAGCAGTTCTTC. This codes for CASRDLAGGKNEQFF.

The chain links TRBV7-2 to TRBJ2-3; 8 bases are a match to TRBD2. The germline gives CDR1 SGHTA, CDR2 FQGNSA. V dropped 9 bases and J dropped 4; count of bases not matched to a gene: 9. This CDR3 spans 14 amino acids. CDR3 in DNA: TGTGCCAGTTATCCGGGACTAGTTGCAGATACGCAGTATTTT. Its protein is CASYPGLVADTQYF.

Only one count was recorded for this clonotype. This sequence joins TRBV3-1 and TRBJ1-2; D is unclear. Germline lookup yields CDR1 LGHDT and CDR2 YNNKEL (reference sequence). V was pared by 1 base and J by 6 bases, with 12 bases between. This CDR3 comprises 14 residues. Here the CDR3 reads CASSQVAGLHGYTF. In DNA form, the CDR3 reads TGTGCCAGCAGCCAAGTGGCGGGCCTTCATGGCTACACCTTC.

The rearrangement links TRBV19 to TRBJ2-6; 8 nucleotides match TRBD2. In germline, CDR1 is LNHDA, CDR2 SQIVND (reference sequence). This CDR3 has 17 amino acids. Losses at the gene ends were 6 bases for V and 0 bases for J; bases not matched to a gene: 7. CDR3 coding DNA: TGTGCCAGTAGCCCGACTAGCGCAAGCTCTGGGGCCAACGTCCTGACTTTC. Its protein product is CASSPTSASSGANVLTF.

This rearrangement joins TRBV27 to TRBJ1-2; D possibly corresponds to TRBD1 (6 bases). V was clipped by 6 bases and J by 4 bases, with 15 bases between them. The CDR3 is made up of 14 amino acids. Germline V gives CDR1 MNHEY, CDR2 SMNVEV (reference sequence). The CDR3 region has the DNA TGTGCCAGCAGCTCTGCCGGGACATTCTATGGCTACACCTTC. Amino acid sequence: CASSSAGTFYGYTF.

V and J are TRBV9 and TRBJ2-6; D uncertain. CDR1 is SGDLS and CDR2 is YYNGEE in the germline V gene. V was shortened by 3 bases and J by 0 bases, with 4 bases between the two germline ends. The CDR3 is 14 residues long. Here the CDR3 DNA reads TGTGCCAGCAGCGAGAGCTCTGGGGCCAACGTCCTGACTTTC. Amino acid sequence: CASSESSGANVLTF.

V is TRBV24-1 and J is TRBJ1-1, with D unclear. The CDR3 contains 13 residues. Germline lookup yields CDR1 KGHDR and CDR2 SFDVKD. The V end was cut by 3 bases, the J end by 4 bases, with 8 bases between. The CDR3 spells CATSDGVSTEAFF. The CDR3 DNA reads TGTGCCACCAGTGATGGGGTTTCCACTGAAGCTTTCTTT.

The chain recombines TRBV11-2 with TRBJ2-7, with a tentative D call TRBD2 (5 bases). The CDR3 extends over 16 amino acids. V was shortened by 1 base and J by 6 bases, with 19 bases between the two germline ends. Germline loops: CDR1 SGHAT, CDR2 FQNNGV. The CDR3 is CASSLVRSDFRPEQYF. The CDR3 DNA sequence: TGTGCCAGCAGCTTAGTAAGGTCGGACTTCCGGCCCGAGCAGTACTTC.

The chain carries TRBV13 and TRBJ2-2; tentatively, D is TRBD1 (5 bases). Germline V gene sequence: CDR1 PRHDT, CDR2 FYEKMQ (reference sequence). The CDR3 runs 15 residues. V lost 1 base, J lost 7 bases, and 13 bases lay in between. CDR3 in amino acids: CASSLEQAMDGELFF. The DNA for the CDR3 is TGTGCCAGCAGCTTAGAACAGGCGATGGACGGGGAGCTGTTTTTT. Full variable domain (remainder filled in from reference TRBV13 and TRBJ2-2): AAGVIQSPRHLIKEKRETATLKCYPIPRHDTVYWYQQGPGQDPQFLISFYEKMQSDKGSIPDRFSAQQFSDYHSELNMSSLELGDSALYFCASSLEQAMDGELFFGEGSRLTVL.

The gene calls are TRBV30 and TRBJ1-1, with D perhaps TRBD1 (6 bases). Germline V gene sequence: CDR1 GTSNPN, CDR2 SVGIG (reference sequence). V lost 6 bases and J 6 bases, leaving 11 bases between the germline ends. The CDR3 runs 11 residues. The chain's CDR3 is CACWGAPEAFF. As DNA, the CDR3 is TGTGCCTGTTGGGGGGCGCCTGAAGCTTTCTTT.

The chain links TRBV20-1 to TRBJ1-1; 7 nucleotides align to TRBD1. Trimming took 0 bases from V and 8 from J; bases not matched to a gene: 3. There are 12 residues in the CDR3. Germline V gene lookup returns CDR1 DFQATT and CDR2 SNEGSKA (reference sequence). Here the CDR3 reads CSARDRDREAFF. The CDR3 DNA is TGCAGTGCTAGAGACCGGGACAGAGAAGCTTTCTTT.

This clonotype has only one observation. V and J are TRBV30 and TRBJ1-4; D uncertain. In germline, CDR1 is GTSNPN, CDR2 SVGIG (reference sequence). The CDR3 has 12 amino acids. Trimming left V 1 base short and J 7 bases short, with 7 bases between. Here the CDR3 DNA reads TGTGCCTGGAGTGACGGTGGTGAAAAACTGTTTTTT. Translating it yields CAWSDGGEKLFF.

The chain carries TRBV25-1 and TRBJ2-1; TRBD2 is a possible D gene (5 bases). V lost 0 bases, J lost 12 bases, and 9 bases lay in between. The germline V gene encodes CDR1 MGHDK and CDR2 SYGVNS. This CDR3 has 12 amino acids. CDR3 loop: CASSEYEGWQFF. In DNA form, the CDR3 reads TGTGCCAGCAGTGAATATGAGGGCTGGCAGTTCTTC.

The chain couples TRBV24-1 to TRBJ2-7; tentatively, D is TRBD1 (7 bases). V was shortened by 5 bases and J by 3 bases, with 16 bases between the two germline ends. Per germline, CDR1 KGHDR and CDR2 SFDVKD. This CDR3 is 15 amino acids long. CDR3: CATSALSRGVYEQYV. For the CDR3, the DNA is TGTGCCACCAGTGCGCTCAGCAGGGGGGTCTACGAGCAGTACGTC.

The V call is TRBV30, the J call TRBJ2-1; D not resolved. The CDR3 length is 12 residues. The germline CDR1 and CDR2 sequences are GTSNPN and SVGIG (reference sequence). The ends were cut back, 5 bases at V and 9 bases at J, with 14 bases in the middle. The CDR3, as DNA: TGTGCCTGGTCACCAAGTGGCGGTGAGCAGTTCTTC. This sequence encodes CAWSPSGGEQFF.

J is TRBJ2-1 and V is TRBV4-1, with a tentative D call TRBD2 (5 bases). The germline V gene encodes CDR1 MGHRA and CDR2 YSYEKL. CDR3 size: 16 residues. Trimming pared 4 bases from V and 0 bases from J, leaving 13 bases between. CDR3 coding DNA: TGCGCCAGCAGCCCGTATGCTGGGAGCTCCTACAATGAGCAGTTCTTC. This codes for CASSPYAGSSYNEQFF.

V usage is TRBV29-1 and J usage is TRBJ1-2; the match to TRBD1 covers 7 bases. Germline loops: CDR1 SQVTM, CDR2 ANQGSEA. The CDR3 totals 12 residues. With V trimmed by 7 bases and J by 12 bases, 14 bases remained unmatched. CDR3 loop: CSATQRDREHTF. For the CDR3, the DNA is TGCAGCGCCACCCAACGAGACAGGGAGCACACCTTC.

The genes are TRBV15 and TRBJ2-5, with D perhaps TRBD2 (5 bases). There are 14 residues in the CDR3. V shed 1 base and J shed 2 bases, with 8 bases lying between them. CDR1 and CDR2 from the germline V gene are LNHNV and YYDKDF (reference sequence). The CDR3, as DNA: TGTGCCACCAGCAGAGTGCGGGTACAAGAGACCCAGTACTTC. It translates to CATSRVRVQETQYF.

J is TRBJ1-1 and V is TRBV30; D gene ambiguous. V was pared by 1 base and J by 6 bases, with 6 bases between. The CDR3 is 11 residues long. From germline, CDR1 is GTSNPN and CDR2 SVGIG (reference sequence). The CDR3 is CAWSEGPEAFF. CDR3 bases: TGTGCCTGGAGTGAGGGTCCTGAAGCTTTCTTT.

The J gene is TRBJ2-1, the V gene TRBV27; 14 bases are a match to TRBD2. CDR3 length: 15 residues. Losses at the gene ends were 2 bases for V and 9 bases for J; bases not matched to a gene: 3. The V gene's germline CDR1 is MNHEY and CDR2 SMNVEV (reference sequence). CDR3 amino acids: CASSLGLAGGSEQFF. Written as DNA, the CDR3 is TGTGCCAGCAGTTTAGGACTAGCGGGGGGCAGTGAGCAGTTCTTC.

This chain's CDR3 is CATSRTGRYGYTF. CDR3 DNA sequence: TGTGCCACCAGCCGGACAGGGAGGTATGGCTACACCTTC. The chain carries TRBV15 and TRBJ1-2; 8 bases match TRBD1. The junction had 4 bases not matched to a gene; V was cut back by 5 bases and J by 5 bases. CDR3 size: 13 residues. The germline CDR1 and CDR2 sequences are LNHNV and YYDKDF (reference sequence).

The chain carries TRBV6-7 and TRBJ1-2; 9 bases fit TRBD1. TRBV6-7 is an ORF, and what it does is uncertain. The CDR3 spans 16 residues. V dropped 1 base and J dropped 8; count of bases not matched to a gene: 11. The DNA for the CDR3 is TGTGCCAGCAGTTACTACGCACGGGACAGGGTACACGGCTACACCTTC. Its translation is CASSYYARDRVHGYTF.